Listed below are T cell receptor beta chains from one sample, sequenced in a study of blood T cell repertoires in COVID-19. The repertoire was sequenced with immunoSEQ multiplex PCR; TCRdb's copy has only in-frame clones and lacks some. This table holds about 250,000 clones, 70% to 90% found once. Sample: PBMCs or T cells enriched from blood (not recorded which). Receptor source: a woman aged 45-59 years who had been exposed to COVID-19. Both conserved end residues are part of each CDR3. The D gene is left open where the match is weak. Clone size appears in some rows only: once, few, many, or a class for an expanded clone.

J gene: TRBJ2-3; V gene: TRBV4-2; D gene: .; clone size: few; CDR3 DNA: TGTGCCAGCAGCCAAGACAGAAAGCAGTATTTT; CDR3 protein: CASSQDRKQYF
J gene: TRBJ1-5; V gene: TRBV7-9; D gene: .; clone size: .; CDR3 DNA: TGTGCCAGCAGCTTGGGGACGGGGGAGCCCCAGCATTTT; CDR3 protein: CASSLGTGEPQHF
J gene: TRBJ2-7; V gene: TRBV3-1/TRBV3-2; D gene: .; clone size: .; CDR3 DNA: TGTGCCAGCAGCCAGGACAGACCCTACGAGCAGTACTTC; CDR3 protein: CASSQDRPYEQYF
J gene: TRBJ2-3; V gene: TRBV12-3/TRBV12-4; D gene: TRBD2; clone size: .; CDR3 DNA: TGTGCCAGCAGGGGTTCGGGGGGTACGCAGTATTTT; CDR3 protein: CASRGSGGTQYF
J gene: TRBJ1-2; V gene: TRBV7-2; D gene: TRBD1; clone size: .; CDR3 DNA: TGTGCCAGCAGCTTAGCGGGCAGGGGGCCTGGCTACACCTTC; CDR3 protein: CASSLAGRGPGYTF
J gene: TRBJ1-1; V gene: TRBV5-6; D gene: .; clone size: .; CDR3 DNA: TGTGCCAGCAGCTTGAGGGCGGGGAACACTGAAGCTTTCTTT; CDR3 protein: CASSLRAGNTEAFF
J gene: TRBJ2-3; V gene: TRBV7-2; D gene: TRBD2; clone size: .; CDR3 DNA: TGTGCCAGCAGCTTATTAATAGGTGCTAGCGGGGGATACGGAGATACGCAGTATTTT; CDR3 protein: CASSLLIGASGGYGDTQYF
J gene: TRBJ2-2; V gene: TRBV3-1/TRBV3-2; D gene: .; clone size: once; CDR3 DNA: TGTGCCAGCAGCCTGACGACGGGCACCGGGGAGCTGTTTTTT; CDR3 protein: CASSLTTGTGELFF
J gene: TRBJ2-6; V gene: TRBV27; D gene: .; clone size: .; CDR3 DNA: TGTGCCAGCAGTCCCTCGGGTGGGGCCAACGTCCTGACTTTC; CDR3 protein: CASSPSGGANVLTF
J gene: TRBJ2-5; V gene: TRBV25-1; D gene: .; clone size: .; CDR3 DNA: TGTGCCAGCAGTGAAGGTTTAAGTCGGTCAGAGACCCAGTACTTC; CDR3 protein: CASSEGLSRSETQYF
J gene: TRBJ1-1; V gene: TRBV23-1; D gene: .; clone size: .; CDR3 DNA: TGCGCCAGCAGTCAAGGAGGATACACTGAAGCTTTCTTT; CDR3 protein: CASSQGGYTEAFF
J gene: TRBJ2-5; V gene: TRBV10-3; D gene: .; clone size: .; CDR3 DNA: TGTGCCATCAGTGAAGGAGAAGAGACCCAGTACTTC; CDR3 protein: CAISEGEETQYF
J gene: TRBJ1-3; V gene: TRBV6-6; D gene: TRBD1; clone size: once; CDR3 DNA: TGTGCCAGCAAGACAGGGACTGGAAACACCATATATTTT; CDR3 protein: CASKTGTGNTIYF
J gene: TRBJ2-3; V gene: TRBV12-5; D gene: TRBD1; clone size: once; CDR3 DNA: TGTGCTAGTGGTTTGGGGACAGGCTGGTTGGATACGCAGTATTTT; CDR3 protein: CASGLGTGWLDTQYF
J gene: TRBJ1-3; V gene: TRBV29-1; D gene: TRBD1; clone size: .; CDR3 DNA: TGCAGCGTCCTTGCCGGGACAGGGGGCTTGGGTAACACCATATATTTT; CDR3 protein: CSVLAGTGGLGNTIYF
J gene: TRBJ1-2; V gene: TRBV27; D gene: TRBD1; clone size: .; CDR3 DNA: TGTGCCAGCAGTTTAATGGGACAGGGGGCATCTAACTATGGCTACACCTTC; CDR3 protein: CASSLMGQGASNYGYTF
J gene: TRBJ2-3; V gene: TRBV9; D gene: TRBD2; clone size: .; CDR3 DNA: TGTGCCAGCAGCGCCGCCGGGACTAGGTTCACAAATACGCAGTATTTT; CDR3 protein: CASSAAGTRFTNTQYF
J gene: TRBJ2-2; V gene: TRBV28; D gene: .; clone size: .; CDR3 DNA: TGTGCCAGCAGTCTGTCAGGCTACGACACCGGGGAGCTGTTTTTT; CDR3 protein: CASSLSGYDTGELFF
J gene: TRBJ1-3; V gene: TRBV10-2; D gene: .; clone size: .; CDR3 DNA: TGCGCCAGTAGACCGGGTGGTGGAAACACCATATATTTT; CDR3 protein: CASRPGGGNTIYF
J gene: TRBJ2-1; V gene: TRBV10-3; D gene: .; clone size: .; CDR3 DNA: TGTGCCATCAGTGAGGGGGGGGGCGATGAGCAGTTCTTC; CDR3 protein: CAISEGGGDEQFF
J gene: TRBJ2-7; V gene: TRBV5-8; D gene: .; clone size: .; CDR3 DNA: TGTGCCAGCAGCTTGGTTGCGATTATAGAGCAGTACTTC; CDR3 protein: CASSLVAIIEQYF
J gene: TRBJ2-7; V gene: TRBV12-3/TRBV12-4; D gene: .; clone size: .; CDR3 DNA: TGTGCCAGCAGTTTACGGGACTTTAATGAGCAGTACTTC; CDR3 protein: CASSLRDFNEQYF
J gene: TRBJ1-5; V gene: TRBV7-8; D gene: .; clone size: .; CDR3 DNA: TGTGCCGGGGGCCCGTTCGATCAGCCCCAGCATTTT; CDR3 protein: CAGGPFDQPQHF
J gene: TRBJ2-1; V gene: TRBV3-1/TRBV3-2; D gene: .; clone size: .; CDR3 DNA: TGTGCCAGCAGCCAAAGCGGAAGCGAGCAGTTCTTC; CDR3 protein: CASSQSGSEQFF
J gene: TRBJ2-5; V gene: TRBV18; D gene: .; clone size: .; CDR3 DNA: TGTGCCAGCTCGTATCAGGGGTCCGCTCAAGAGACCCAGTACTTC; CDR3 protein: CASSYQGSAQETQYF
J gene: TRBJ1-1; V gene: TRBV4-2; D gene: .; clone size: .; CDR3 DNA: TGTGCCAGCAGCCGTATCAGCGGAGAGAACACTGAAGCTTTCTTT; CDR3 protein: CASSRISGENTEAFF
J gene: TRBJ1-2; V gene: TRBV6-5; D gene: .; clone size: .; CDR3 DNA: TGTGCCAGCAGTCCCCAGGGGTTCTATGGCTACACCTTC; CDR3 protein: CASSPQGFYGYTF
J gene: TRBJ2-7; V gene: TRBV19; D gene: TRBD1; clone size: .; CDR3 DNA: TGTGCCAGTTCCCAGGGGGCCACCCCGCAGCAGTACTTC; CDR3 protein: CASSQGATPQQYF
J gene: TRBJ1-1; V gene: TRBV10-3; D gene: .; clone size: .; CDR3 DNA: TGTGCCTCGAGGGTCCTTATGAACACTGAAGCTTTCTTT; CDR3 protein: CASRVLMNTEAFF
J gene: TRBJ2-5; V gene: TRBV27; D gene: .; clone size: .; CDR3 DNA: TGTGCCAGCGGAATAGTAGGTCGCGGAGAGACCCAGTACTTC; CDR3 protein: CASGIVGRGETQYF
J gene: TRBJ1-1; V gene: TRBV19; D gene: TRBD1; clone size: .; CDR3 DNA: TGTGCCAGTAGTAAGGACAGGGGAGGAACTGAAGCTTTCTTT; CDR3 protein: CASSKDRGGTEAFF
J gene: TRBJ2-5; V gene: TRBV12-5; D gene: .; clone size: .; CDR3 DNA: TGTGCTAGTGGGTCCTATACTGAGACCCAGTACTTC; CDR3 protein: CASGSYTETQYF
J gene: TRBJ2-7; V gene: TRBV4-3; D gene: TRBD2; clone size: .; CDR3 DNA: TGCGCCAGCAGCCTGACTAGCGGCATGGGCGAGCAGTACTTC; CDR3 protein: CASSLTSGMGEQYF
J gene: TRBJ1-1; V gene: TRBV5-4; D gene: .; clone size: few; CDR3 DNA: TGTGCCAGCAATTTGGAACTAACCACTGAAGCTTTCTTT; CDR3 protein: CASNLELTTEAFF
J gene: TRBJ1-4; V gene: TRBV3-1/TRBV3-2; D gene: TRBD1; clone size: .; CDR3 DNA: TGTGCCAGCAGCCCTGACAGGGAAGGTGAAAAACTGTTTTTT; CDR3 protein: CASSPDREGEKLFF
J gene: TRBJ2-5; V gene: TRBV20-1; D gene: .; clone size: .; CDR3 DNA: TGCAGTGCTAGAGTCATAGAGACCCAGTACTTC; CDR3 protein: CSARVIETQYF
J gene: TRBJ2-1; V gene: TRBV19; D gene: TRBD2; clone size: .; CDR3 DNA: TGTGCCAGTAAAATAGCGGGGGCCTCGTCGGGGAATGAGCAGTTCTTC; CDR3 protein: CASKIAGASSGNEQFF
J gene: TRBJ1-1; V gene: TRBV5-1; D gene: .; clone size: .; CDR3 DNA: TGCGCCAGCAGCTTGGACACGCTCCCGGCTTTCTTT; CDR3 protein: CASSLDTLPAFF
J gene: TRBJ2-6; V gene: TRBV1; D gene: .; clone size: .; CDR3 DNA: TGCACCAGCAGCCAAGAAAGAGGGCCCAACTCTGGGGCCAACGTCCTGACTTTC; CDR3 protein: CTSSQERGPNSGANVLTF
J gene: TRBJ1-6; V gene: TRBV6-5; D gene: TRBD1; clone size: .; CDR3 DNA: TGTGCCAGCAGATTGGACAGGGCGGAGAATTCACCCCTCCACTTT; CDR3 protein: CASRLDRAENSPLHF
J gene: TRBJ2-1; V gene: TRBV2; D gene: TRBD1; clone size: .; CDR3 DNA: TGTGCCAGCAGCCCCCCGGGACAGGGTCCTTACAATGAGCAGTTCTTC; CDR3 protein: CASSPPGQGPYNEQFF
J gene: TRBJ1-5; V gene: TRBV5-1; D gene: .; clone size: .; CDR3 DNA: TGCGCCAGCAGCTTATGGGGACTAGGACAGCCCCAGCATTTT; CDR3 protein: CASSLWGLGQPQHF
J gene: TRBJ1-1; V gene: TRBV29-1; D gene: TRBD1; clone size: .; CDR3 DNA: TGCAGCGTTCGAGCAGGGGGGAACACTGAAGCTTTCTTT; CDR3 protein: CSVRAGGNTEAFF
J gene: TRBJ2-1; V gene: TRBV3-1/TRBV3-2; D gene: TRBD2; clone size: .; CDR3 DNA: TGTGCCAGTAGTAGCGGGGCCAACAATGAGCAGTTCTTC; CDR3 protein: CASSSGANNEQFF
J gene: TRBJ1-2; V gene: TRBV10-2; D gene: TRBD1; clone size: .; CDR3 DNA: TGCGCCAGCAGTGACCCCACGTATCAGGGGGCCATCTATGGCTACACCTTC; CDR3 protein: CASSDPTYQGAIYGYTF
J gene: TRBJ2-1; V gene: TRBV4-1; D gene: TRBD2; clone size: .; CDR3 DNA: TGCGCCAGCAGCCAAGATAGTCGCGGGGGGGCCCAGGAGCAGTTCTTC; CDR3 protein: CASSQDSRGGAQEQFF
J gene: TRBJ2-7; V gene: TRBV7-2; D gene: .; clone size: .; CDR3 DNA: TGTGCCAGCAGCTGGGCTCGGGGGATCGAGCAGTACTTC; CDR3 protein: CASSWARGIEQYF
J gene: TRBJ1-3; V gene: TRBV7-2; D gene: .; clone size: .; CDR3 DNA: TGTGCCAGCAGCTCGAATCGACAGGTTTCAGGAGGAAACACCATATATTTT; CDR3 protein: CASSSNRQVSGGNTIYF
J gene: TRBJ1-3; V gene: TRBV2; D gene: TRBD1; clone size: once; CDR3 DNA: TGTGCCAGCAGTAGAACAGGGGCTGGAAACACCATATATTTT; CDR3 protein: CASSRTGAGNTIYF
J gene: TRBJ2-6; V gene: TRBV6-5; D gene: .; clone size: .; CDR3 DNA: TGTGCCAGCGGACTCTCTGGGGCCAACGTCCTGACTTTC; CDR3 protein: CASGLSGANVLTF